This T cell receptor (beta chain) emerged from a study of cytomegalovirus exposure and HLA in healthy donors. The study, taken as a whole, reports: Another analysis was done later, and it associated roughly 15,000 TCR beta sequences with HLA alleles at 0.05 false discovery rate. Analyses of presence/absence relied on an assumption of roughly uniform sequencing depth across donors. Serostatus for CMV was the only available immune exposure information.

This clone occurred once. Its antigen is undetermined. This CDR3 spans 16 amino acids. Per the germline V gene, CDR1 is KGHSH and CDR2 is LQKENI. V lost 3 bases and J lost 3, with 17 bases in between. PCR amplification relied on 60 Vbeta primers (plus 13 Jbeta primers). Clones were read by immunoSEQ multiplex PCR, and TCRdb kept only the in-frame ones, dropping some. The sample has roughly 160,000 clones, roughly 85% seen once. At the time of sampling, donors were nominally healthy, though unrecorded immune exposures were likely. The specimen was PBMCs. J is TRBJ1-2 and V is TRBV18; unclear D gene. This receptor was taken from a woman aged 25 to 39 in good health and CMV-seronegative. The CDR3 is CASSPRLVSGDYGYTF. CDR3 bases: TGTGCCAGCTCACCCAGATTAGTGTCAGGTGACTATGGCTACACCTTC.